This TCR beta chain was recorded in a study of OX40 agonist ivuxolimab in advanced cancers. Study as a whole: Every 2 weeks, patients received ivuxolimab intravenously, dosed at 0.01 to 10 mg/kg.

Sampled blood was obtained at baseline, cycle 4 day 1, and cycle 7 day 1. Here immunoSEQ multiplex PCR was the method, and the copy in TCRdb shows in-frame clones only, minus some. The sample gives fewer than 25,000 clones, less than 90% of which show up once; 20% to 30% is in the top ten. The germline gives CDR1 MNHEY, CDR2 SVGAGI. The CDR3 has 14 residues. The germline V and J ends were trimmed by 6 bases and 6 bases, with 14 bases remaining between them. The receptor was derived from an adult with an advanced solid tumor such as melanoma, head and neck, liver or kidney cancer. The V and J genes are TRBV6-5 and TRBJ2-2; D is ambiguous. The source material was CD4+ or CD8+ T cells sorted from blood, sampled in a trial of the OX40 agonist ivuxolimab. CDR3 bases: TGTGCCAGCAGGGGAACTTCTACGCCCGGGGAGCTGTTTTTT. Translation gives CASRGTSTPGELFF.